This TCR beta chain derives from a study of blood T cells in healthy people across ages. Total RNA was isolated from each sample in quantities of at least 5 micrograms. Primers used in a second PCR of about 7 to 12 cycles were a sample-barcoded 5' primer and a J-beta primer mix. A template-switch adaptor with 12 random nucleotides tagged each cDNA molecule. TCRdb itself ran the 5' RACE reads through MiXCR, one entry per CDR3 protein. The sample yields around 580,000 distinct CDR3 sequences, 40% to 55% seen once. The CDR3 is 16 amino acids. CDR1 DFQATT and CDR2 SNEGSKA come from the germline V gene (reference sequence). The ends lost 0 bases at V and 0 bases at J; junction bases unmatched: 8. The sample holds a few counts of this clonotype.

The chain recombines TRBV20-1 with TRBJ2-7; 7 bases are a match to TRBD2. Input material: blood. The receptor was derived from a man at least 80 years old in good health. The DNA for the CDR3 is TGCAGTGCTAGAGATAGTAGCGGGCTAAGCTCCTACGAGCAGTACTTC. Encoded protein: CSARDSSGLSSYEQYF.